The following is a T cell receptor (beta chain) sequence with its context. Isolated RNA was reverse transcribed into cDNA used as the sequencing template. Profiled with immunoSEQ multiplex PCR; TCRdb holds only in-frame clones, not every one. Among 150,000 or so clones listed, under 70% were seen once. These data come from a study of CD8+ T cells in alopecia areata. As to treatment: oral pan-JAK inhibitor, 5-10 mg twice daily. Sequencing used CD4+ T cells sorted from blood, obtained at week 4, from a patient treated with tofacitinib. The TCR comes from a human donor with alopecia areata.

CDR3 sequence: CATMTSGAQETQYF. DNA for the CDR3: TGTGCCACTATGACTAGCGGGGCACAAGAGACCCAGTACTTC. This chain uses TRBV10-3 with TRBJ2-5; 11 nucleotides match TRBD2. Losses at the gene ends were 10 bases for V and 2 bases for J; bases not matched to a gene: 6. This CDR3 region has 14 residues. From germline, CDR1 is ENHRY and CDR2 SYGVKD.